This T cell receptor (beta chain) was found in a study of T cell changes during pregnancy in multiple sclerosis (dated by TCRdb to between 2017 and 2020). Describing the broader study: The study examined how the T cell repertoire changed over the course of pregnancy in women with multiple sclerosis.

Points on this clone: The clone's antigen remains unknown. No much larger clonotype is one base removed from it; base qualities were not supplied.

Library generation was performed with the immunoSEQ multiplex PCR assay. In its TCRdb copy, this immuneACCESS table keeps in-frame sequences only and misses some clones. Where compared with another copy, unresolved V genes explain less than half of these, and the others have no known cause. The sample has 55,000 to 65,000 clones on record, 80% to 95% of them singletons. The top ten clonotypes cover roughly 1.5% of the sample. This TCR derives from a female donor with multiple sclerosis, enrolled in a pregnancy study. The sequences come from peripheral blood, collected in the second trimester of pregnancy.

The CDR3 loop reads CASSLGWRGSSYEQYF. The bases are TGTGCCAGCAGTTTAGGATGGCGCGGGAGCTCCTACGAGCAGTACTTC. In this chain, TRBV27 is recombined with TRBJ2-7, with 7 bases aligning to TRBD2. Clipping removes 2 bases from V and 0 bases from J, with 7 as the unmatched junction base count. From cysteine to phenylalanine, the CDR3 is 16 amino acids long. Only the CDR3 DNA is retained, 48 bases long and in frame from the first base. Per the germline V gene (reference sequence), MNHEY is the CDR1 and SMNVEV is the CDR2.